These 3 T cell receptor beta chains came from one sample sequenced in a study of Ad26.COV2.S vaccination and SARS-CoV-2 variants. Some clones are missing from TCRdb's copy, which holds only in-frame ones; the method was immunoSEQ multiplex PCR. Counted here are about 680,000 clones, roughly 90% occurring once; the ten biggest clones make up about 1.5%. Treatment defined: 19 received Ad26.COV2.S at low or high dose, single or two shots; 5 received placebo; per-sample allocation not given. Sampling was performed 63 days after the first vaccine or placebo injection. Here the sequenced sample was peripheral blood, taken in a trial of Ad26.COV2.S vaccine versus placebo. All receptors derive from a person between 18 and 65 years old who received the Ad26.COV2.S COVID-19 vaccine or a placebo.

The V gene is TRBV29-1, the J gene TRBJ2-5, with 9 bases aligning to TRBD2. The germline gives CDR1 SQVTM, CDR2 ANQGSEA. After removal of 5 bases from V and 7 bases from J, the junction contained 8 bases not matched to a gene. This CDR3 comprises 13 residues. CDR3 in DNA: TGCAGCGTTTCAGCGGGGGGACAGAGGACCCAGTACTTC. The encoded protein is CSVSAGGQRTQYF.

The V gene is TRBV15, the J gene TRBJ1-2; TRBD1 agrees at 7 bases. Germline V lookup: CDR1 LNHNV, CDR2 YYDKDF (reference sequence). The V segment lost 5 bases and the J segment 5 bases; nucleotides outside the gene matches: 11. The CDR3 spans 15 residues. CDR3 bases: TGTGCCACCAGCTCTATGACAGGGAATCGGTATGGCTACACCTTC. Protein: CATSSMTGNRYGYTF.

The V and J genes are TRBV13 and TRBJ2-1, with 10 bases identical to TRBD2. The CDR3 spans 16 residues. Germline CDR1 and CDR2: PRHDT and FYEKMQ (reference sequence). V was pared by 5 bases and J by 4 bases, with 8 bases of the junction left unmatched. The CDR3 reads CASSPGAGGPYNEQFF. In nucleotides, the CDR3 is TGTGCCAGCAGCCCCGGAGCGGGGGGGCCTTACAATGAGCAGTTCTTC.